Listed below are T cell receptor beta chains from one sample, sequenced in a study of identical twins. One entry per CDR3 protein, called by TCRdb with MiXCR from the 5' RACE reads. The sample lists more than 400,000 distinct CDR3 sequences, roughly 15% occurring once. This sample also belongs to another study, concerning yellow fever vaccine responses in identical twins.

Specimen: CD4+ T cells sorted from blood. Source of these receptors: a woman between 18 and 29 years old in good health. Each CDR3 is given with its conserved first and last residue. Fields, in order: J gene, D gene, clone size, V gene, CDR3 DNA, CDR3 protein. D genes are given only for firm matches. Size values are once, few and many counts, or a class for expanded clones, and some rows have none.

J: TRBJ2-1
D: TRBD1
size: few
V: TRBV28
DNA: TGTGCCAGCAGTTACCCCCTCCGGGACAGGGACGATGAGCAGTTCTTC
CDR3: CASSYPLRDRDDEQFF

J: TRBJ2-1
D: -
size: few
V: TRBV7-2
DNA: TGTGCCAGCAGCTTATACCGACTTAGTGAGCAGTTCTTC
CDR3: CASSLYRLSEQFF

J: TRBJ2-5
D: TRBD2
size: -
V: TRBV20-1
DNA: TGCAGTGCCGGGACTAGCGGGGGGGCGTCCCAGTACTTC
CDR3: CSAGTSGGASQYF

J: TRBJ2-2
D: -
size: few
V: TRBV11-2
DNA: TGTGCCAGCCGACAATTGCTTGGGCCTGGGACCGGGGAGCTGTTTTTT
CDR3: CASRQLLGPGTGELFF

J: TRBJ1-6
D: -
size: few
V: TRBV7-2
DNA: TGTGCCAGCAGCTTTTCCGCCAGCTATAATTCACCCCTCCACTTT
CDR3: CASSFSASYNSPLHF

J: TRBJ2-1
D: -
size: -
V: TRBV12-3/TRBV12-4
DNA: TGTGCCAGCAGTTTAGATGGGGGGAACGATGAGCAGTTCTTC
CDR3: CASSLDGGNDEQFF

J: TRBJ2-3
D: -
size: -
V: TRBV6-2/TRBV6-3
DNA: TGTGCCAGCAGTAAACGGGCGGGATTTCCAGATACGCAGTATTTT
CDR3: CASSKRAGFPDTQYF

J: TRBJ2-2
D: TRBD1
size: once
V: TRBV14
DNA: TGTGCCAGCAGAAGGACAGGGTCGAACACCGGGGAGCTGTTTTTT
CDR3: CASRRTGSNTGELFF

J: TRBJ2-5
D: TRBD2
size: few
V: TRBV20-1
DNA: TGCAGTGCTAGAGGCGGGGAGGGAGAGACCCAGTACTTC
CDR3: CSARGGEGETQYF

J: TRBJ1-1
D: -
size: -
V: TRBV5-1
DNA: TGCGCCAGCAGCTTGCCCAGAACGGGACGGATGAACACTGAAGCTTTCTTT
CDR3: CASSLPRTGRMNTEAFF

J: TRBJ1-3
D: -
size: -
V: TRBV12-3/TRBV12-4
DNA: TGTGCCAGCAGCCAAACGGGGGGACGGATCTCTGGAAACACCATATATTTT
CDR3: CASSQTGGRISGNTIYF

J: TRBJ2-7
D: -
size: -
V: TRBV18
DNA: TGTGCCAGCTCACCATACGGAGAATACTACGAGCAGTACTTC
CDR3: CASSPYGEYYEQYF

J: TRBJ1-5
D: -
size: -
V: TRBV6-1
DNA: TGTGCCAGCACCAGAGTACAGGGCGGGCAGCCCCAGCATTTT
CDR3: CASTRVQGGQPQHF

J: TRBJ2-3
D: -
size: -
V: TRBV14
DNA: TGTGCCAGCAGCCAAGGTCTCGTCCTGAGCACAGATACGCAGTATTTT
CDR3: CASSQGLVLSTDTQYF

J: TRBJ2-3
D: TRBD1
size: -
V: TRBV6-2/TRBV6-3
DNA: TGTGCCAGCAGTTTCGAGTCAGGGGGTCTTTCTTCGCAGGTCGGTTACAATACGCAGTATTTT
CDR3: CASSFESGGLSSQVGYNTQYF

J: TRBJ1-4
D: -
size: few
V: TRBV10-3
DNA: TGTGCCATTTCAGGGGCGCTTAATGAAAAACTGTTTTTT
CDR3: CAISGALNEKLFF

J: TRBJ2-5
D: TRBD2
size: few
V: TRBV24-1
DNA: TGTGCCACCAGTGCAGGACTAGCGGGGATCGGTAGTAGGGAGACCCAGTACTTC
CDR3: CATSAGLAGIGSRETQYF

J: TRBJ1-6
D: -
size: few
V: TRBV5-1
DNA: TGCGCCAGCAGCTCGGGTCGACCTAATTCACCCCTCCACTTT
CDR3: CASSSGRPNSPLHF

J: TRBJ2-2
D: -
size: -
V: TRBV29-1
DNA: TGCAGCGTTGGTCACTTCACCGGGGAGCTGTTTTTT
CDR3: CSVGHFTGELFF

J: TRBJ2-1
D: TRBD2
size: few
V: TRBV10-3
DNA: TGTGCCATCAGTGGGACCGGGACTAGCGGGAGGGCCTTAAGTGAGCAGTTCTTC
CDR3: CAISGTGTSGRALSEQFF

J: TRBJ1-1
D: TRBD1
size: -
V: TRBV6-5
DNA: TGTGCCAGCAGTTTCGGGGACAGCCCTCAGGCTTTCTTT
CDR3: CASSFGDSPQAFF

J: TRBJ2-7
D: TRBD2
size: -
V: TRBV3-1
DNA: TGTGCCAGCAGCCAAGCTCTAGCGGGAGTCGAGCAGTACTTC
CDR3: CASSQALAGVEQYF

J: TRBJ2-5
D: TRBD2
size: -
V: TRBV5-1
DNA: TGCGCCAGCAGCCGTACGGGACTAGCGGGGAGTCACCAAGAGACCCAGTACTTC
CDR3: CASSRTGLAGSHQETQYF

J: TRBJ2-3
D: -
size: few
V: TRBV5-1
DNA: TGCGCCAGCAGCTTGGTACTAGGTCCCCCCCAAGATACGCAGTATTTT
CDR3: CASSLVLGPPQDTQYF

J: TRBJ2-5
D: TRBD2
size: few
V: TRBV3-1
DNA: TGTGCCAGCAGCCAGAAGGGAGGGGCGCGGGAGACCCAGTACTTC
CDR3: CASSQKGGARETQYF

J: TRBJ1-1
D: -
size: -
V: TRBV12-3/TRBV12-4
DNA: TGTGCCAGCCTTCACGACACTGAAGCTTTCTTT
CDR3: CASLHDTEAFF

J: TRBJ2-1
D: -
size: -
V: TRBV10-3
DNA: TGTGCCATCAGCATCGGGGGGCGAGGGGGTTCCTACAATGAGCAGTTCTTC
CDR3: CAISIGGRGGSYNEQFF

J: TRBJ1-1
D: -
size: few
V: TRBV5-1
DNA: TGCGCCAGCAGTCGGACGCCCGTGTGGACTGAAGCTTTCTTT
CDR3: CASSRTPVWTEAFF

J: TRBJ1-2
D: -
size: -
V: TRBV14
DNA: TGTGCCAGCAGCCAAGGAGGGATCGCTAACTATGGCTACACCTTC
CDR3: CASSQGGIANYGYTF

J: TRBJ2-1
D: -
size: -
V: TRBV5-1
DNA: TGCGCCAGCAGCCCATCAGGTGGTGAGCAGTTCTTC
CDR3: CASSPSGGEQFF